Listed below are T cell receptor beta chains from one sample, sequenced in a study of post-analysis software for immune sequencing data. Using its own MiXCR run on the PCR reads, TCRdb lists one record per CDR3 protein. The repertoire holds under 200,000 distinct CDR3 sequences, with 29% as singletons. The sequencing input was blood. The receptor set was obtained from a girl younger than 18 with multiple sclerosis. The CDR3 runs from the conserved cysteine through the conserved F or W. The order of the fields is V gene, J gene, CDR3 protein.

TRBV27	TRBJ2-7	CAVGDPNLSYEQYF
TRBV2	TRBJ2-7	CASSDLTARTVYEQYF
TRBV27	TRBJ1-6	CASTLVGGSPLHF
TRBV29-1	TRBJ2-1	CSERAYNEQFF
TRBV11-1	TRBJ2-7	CASSLRSGLAGNYEQYF
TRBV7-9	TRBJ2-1	CASKPTAGSYNEQFF
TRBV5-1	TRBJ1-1	CASSLVEDWNTEAFF
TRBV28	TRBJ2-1	CASSTGEGAYNEQFF
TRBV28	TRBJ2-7	CASRPGPLYEQYF
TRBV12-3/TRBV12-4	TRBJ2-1	CASSRTRGSNEQFF
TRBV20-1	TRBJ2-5	CSALGAGLETQYF
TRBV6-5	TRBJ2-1	CASSRDSYNEQFF
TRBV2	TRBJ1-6	CASSEAVSLHF
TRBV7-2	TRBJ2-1	CASSLRDLDNEQFF
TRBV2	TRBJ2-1	CASREGTSGGWTYNEQFF
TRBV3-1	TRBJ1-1	CASSQSVTAEAFF
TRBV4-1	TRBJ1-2	CASSQDWGQGIFYGYTF
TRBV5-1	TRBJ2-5	CASSLQTGNEQYF